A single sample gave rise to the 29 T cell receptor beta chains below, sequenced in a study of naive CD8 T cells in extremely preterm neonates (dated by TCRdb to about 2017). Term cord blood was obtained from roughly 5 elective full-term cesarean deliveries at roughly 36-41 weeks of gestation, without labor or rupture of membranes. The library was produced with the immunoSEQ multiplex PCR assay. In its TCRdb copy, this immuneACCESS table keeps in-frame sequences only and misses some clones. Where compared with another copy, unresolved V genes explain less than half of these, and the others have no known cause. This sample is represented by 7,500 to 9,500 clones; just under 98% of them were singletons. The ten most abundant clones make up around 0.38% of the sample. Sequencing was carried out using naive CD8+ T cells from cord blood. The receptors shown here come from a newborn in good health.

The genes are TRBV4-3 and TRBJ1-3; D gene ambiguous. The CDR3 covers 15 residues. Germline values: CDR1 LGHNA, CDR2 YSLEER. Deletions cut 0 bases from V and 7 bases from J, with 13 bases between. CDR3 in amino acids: CASSQDLGSANTIYF. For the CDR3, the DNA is TGCGCCAGCAGCCAAGATCTCGGGTCCGCGAACACCATATATTTT.

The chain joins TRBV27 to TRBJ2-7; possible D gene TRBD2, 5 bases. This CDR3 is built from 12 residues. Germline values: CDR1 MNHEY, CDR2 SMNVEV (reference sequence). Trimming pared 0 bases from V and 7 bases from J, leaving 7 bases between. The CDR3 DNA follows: TGTGCCAGCAGTTTATCGGGCGGGGAGCAGTACTTC. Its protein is CASSLSGGEQYF.

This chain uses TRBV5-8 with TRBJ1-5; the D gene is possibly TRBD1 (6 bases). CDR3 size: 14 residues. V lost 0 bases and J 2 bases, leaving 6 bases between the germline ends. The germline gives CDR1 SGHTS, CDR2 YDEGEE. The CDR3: CASSLDRGNQPQHF. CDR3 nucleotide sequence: TGTGCCAGCAGCTTGGACAGGGGCAATCAGCCCCAGCATTTT. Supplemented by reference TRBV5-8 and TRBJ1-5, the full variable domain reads EAGVTQSPTHLIKTRGQQATLRCSPISGHTSVYWYQQALGLGLQFLLWYDEGEERNRGNFPPRFSGRQFPNYSSELNVNALELEDSALYLCASSLDRGNQPQHFGDGTRLSIL.

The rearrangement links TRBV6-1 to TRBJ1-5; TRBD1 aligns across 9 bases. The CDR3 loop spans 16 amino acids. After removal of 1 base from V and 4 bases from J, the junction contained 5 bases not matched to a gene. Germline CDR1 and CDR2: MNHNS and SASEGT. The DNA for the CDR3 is TGTGCCAGCAGTGAAGAGGGACAGGGTTCAAATCAGCCCCAGCATTTT. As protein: CASSEEGQGSNQPQHF.

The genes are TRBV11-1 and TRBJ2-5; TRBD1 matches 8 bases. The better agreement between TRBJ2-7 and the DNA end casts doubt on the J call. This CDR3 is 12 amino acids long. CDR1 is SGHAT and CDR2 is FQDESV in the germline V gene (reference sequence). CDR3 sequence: CASSDRGYEQYF. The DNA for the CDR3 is TGTGCCAGCAGCGACAGGGGCTACGAGCAGTACTTC.

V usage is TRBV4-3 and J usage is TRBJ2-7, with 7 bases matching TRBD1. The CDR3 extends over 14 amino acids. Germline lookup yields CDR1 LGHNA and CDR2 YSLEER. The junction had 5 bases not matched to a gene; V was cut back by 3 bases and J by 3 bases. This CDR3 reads CASSQDRFFYEQYF. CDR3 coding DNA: TGCGCCAGCAGCCAGGACAGGTTCTTCTACGAGCAGTACTTC.

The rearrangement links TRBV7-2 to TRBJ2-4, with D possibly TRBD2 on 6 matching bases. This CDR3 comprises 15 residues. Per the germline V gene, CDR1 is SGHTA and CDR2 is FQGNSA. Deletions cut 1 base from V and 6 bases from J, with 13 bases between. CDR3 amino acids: CASSLVGGPGNIQYF. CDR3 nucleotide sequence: TGTGCCAGCAGCTTAGTGGGGGGTCCGGGAAACATTCAGTACTTC.

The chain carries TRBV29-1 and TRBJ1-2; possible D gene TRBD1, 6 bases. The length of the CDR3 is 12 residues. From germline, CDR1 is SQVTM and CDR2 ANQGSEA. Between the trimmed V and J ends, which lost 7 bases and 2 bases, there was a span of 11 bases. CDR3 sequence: CSGWDTNYGYTF. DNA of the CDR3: TGCAGCGGGTGGGACACCAACTATGGCTACACCTTC.

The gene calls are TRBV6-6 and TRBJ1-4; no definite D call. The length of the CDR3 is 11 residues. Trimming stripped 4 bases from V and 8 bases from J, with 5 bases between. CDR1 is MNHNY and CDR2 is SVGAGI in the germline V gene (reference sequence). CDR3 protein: CASSCGEKLFF. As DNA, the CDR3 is TGTGCCAGCAGTTGCGGGGAAAAACTGTTTTTT.

The DNA of the CDR3 is TGTGCCAGCAGTGAAGTTTGGGAGGGACAGGGGCAGTATTTT. This sequence encodes CASSEVWEGQGQYF. The chain carries TRBV6-1 and TRBJ2-3, with 9 positions matching TRBD1. Germline trimming cut 1 base from V and 11 bases from J; bases unmatched to any gene: 7. Germline-derived CDR1 and CDR2 are MNHNS and SASEGT. The CDR3 is made up of 14 amino acids.

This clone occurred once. CDR3 nucleotides: TGTGCCAGCACGGGGGGCAGCAATCAGCCCCAGCATTTT. Residues: CASTGGSNQPQHF. This rearrangement joins TRBV7-9 to TRBJ1-5; D is perhaps TRBD1 (6 bases). Trimming left V 7 bases short and J 1 base short, with 8 bases between. This CDR3 has 13 amino acids. Germline CDR1 and CDR2: SEHNR and FQNEAQ (reference sequence).

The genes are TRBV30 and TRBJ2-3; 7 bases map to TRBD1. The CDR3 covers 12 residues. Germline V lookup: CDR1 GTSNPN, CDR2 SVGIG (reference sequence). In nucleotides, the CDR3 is TGTGCGGAGCAGGGGGACACAGATACGCAGTATTTT. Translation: CAEQGDTDTQYF.

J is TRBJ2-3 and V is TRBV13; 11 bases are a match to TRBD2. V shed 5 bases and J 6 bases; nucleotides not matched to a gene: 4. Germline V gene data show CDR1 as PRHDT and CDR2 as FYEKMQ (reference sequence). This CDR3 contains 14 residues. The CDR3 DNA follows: TGTGCCAGCAGCACACTAGCGGGGGACGATACGCAGTATTTT. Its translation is CASSTLAGDDTQYF.

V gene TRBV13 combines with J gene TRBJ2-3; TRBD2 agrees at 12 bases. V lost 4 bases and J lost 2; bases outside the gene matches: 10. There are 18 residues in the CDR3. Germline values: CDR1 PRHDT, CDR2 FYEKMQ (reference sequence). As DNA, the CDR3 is TGTGCCAGCAGCTATCCGGGACTAGCGGGTGTTCTCACAGATACGCAGTATTTT. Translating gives CASSYPGLAGVLTDTQYF.

The CDR3 here is CASSSLHRDEQYF. The CDR3 DNA reads as TGTGCCAGCAGTTCTCTACACAGGGACGAGCAGTACTTC. The J gene is TRBJ2-7, the V gene TRBV27; maybe TRBD1 (6 bases). Germline V CDR1 and CDR2: MNHEY, SMNVEV (reference sequence). Trimming removed 4 bases at V and 5 bases at J, with 12 bases between. The CDR3 is 13 residues long.

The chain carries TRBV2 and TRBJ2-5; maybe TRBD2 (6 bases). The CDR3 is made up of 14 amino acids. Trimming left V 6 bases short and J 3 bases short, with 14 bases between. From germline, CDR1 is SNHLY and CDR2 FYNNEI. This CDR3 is CASSRGWGEETQYF. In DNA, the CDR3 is TGTGCCAGCAGCCGCGGGTGGGGGGAAGAGACCCAGTACTTC.

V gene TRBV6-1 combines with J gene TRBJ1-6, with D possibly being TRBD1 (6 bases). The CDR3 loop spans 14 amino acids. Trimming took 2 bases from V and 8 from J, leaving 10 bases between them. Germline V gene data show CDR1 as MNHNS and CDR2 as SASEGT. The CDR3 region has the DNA TGTGCCAGCAGTGAACAGGGGTCTGATTCACCCCTCCACTTT. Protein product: CASSEQGSDSPLHF.

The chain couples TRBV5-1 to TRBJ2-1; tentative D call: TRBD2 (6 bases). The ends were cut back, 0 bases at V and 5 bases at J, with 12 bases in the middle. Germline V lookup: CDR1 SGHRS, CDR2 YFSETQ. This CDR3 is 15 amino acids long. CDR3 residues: CASSLAGTRDNEQFF. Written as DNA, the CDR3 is TGCGCCAGCAGCTTGGCCGGGACTCGGGACAATGAGCAGTTCTTC.

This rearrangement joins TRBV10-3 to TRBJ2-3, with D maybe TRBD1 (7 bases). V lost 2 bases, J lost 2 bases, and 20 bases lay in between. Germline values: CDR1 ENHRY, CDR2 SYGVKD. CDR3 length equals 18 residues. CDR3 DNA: TGTGCCATCAGTGAGGCGGAGGGGGCCCTAGGGCCCACAGATACGCAGTATTTT. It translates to CAISEAEGALGPTDTQYF.

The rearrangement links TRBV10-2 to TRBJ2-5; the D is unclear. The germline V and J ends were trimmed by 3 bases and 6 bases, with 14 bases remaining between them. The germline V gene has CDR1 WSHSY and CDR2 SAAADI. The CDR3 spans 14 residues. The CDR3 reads CASSDGVFPQTQYF. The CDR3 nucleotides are TGCGCCAGCAGTGATGGAGTTTTTCCTCAGACCCAGTACTTC.

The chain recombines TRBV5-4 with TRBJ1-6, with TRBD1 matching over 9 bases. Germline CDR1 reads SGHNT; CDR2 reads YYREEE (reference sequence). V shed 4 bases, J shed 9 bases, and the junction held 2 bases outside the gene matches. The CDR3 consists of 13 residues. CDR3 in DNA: TGTGCCAGCAGCGGGACAGGGAGTTCACCCCTCCACTTT. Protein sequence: CASSGTGSSPLHF.

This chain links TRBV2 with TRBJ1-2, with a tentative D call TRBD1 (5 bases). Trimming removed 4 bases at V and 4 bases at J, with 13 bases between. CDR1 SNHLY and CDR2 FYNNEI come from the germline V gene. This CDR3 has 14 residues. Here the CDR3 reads CASSGWGATYGYTF. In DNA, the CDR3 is TGTGCCAGCAGTGGTTGGGGCGCGACCTATGGCTACACCTTC.

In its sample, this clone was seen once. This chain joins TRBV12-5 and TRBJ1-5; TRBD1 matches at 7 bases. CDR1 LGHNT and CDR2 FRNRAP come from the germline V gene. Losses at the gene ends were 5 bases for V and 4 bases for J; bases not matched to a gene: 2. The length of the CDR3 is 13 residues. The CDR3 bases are TGTGCTAGTGGTACAGGGGCGAATCAGCCCCAGCATTTT. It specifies CASGTGANQPQHF.

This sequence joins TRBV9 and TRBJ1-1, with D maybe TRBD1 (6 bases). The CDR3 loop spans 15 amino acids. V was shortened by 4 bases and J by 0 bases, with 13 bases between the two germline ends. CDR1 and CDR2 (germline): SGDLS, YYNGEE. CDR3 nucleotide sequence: TGTGCCAGCAGCCGGGGGGCTTCTATGAACACTGAAGCTTTCTTT. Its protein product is CASSRGASMNTEAFF.

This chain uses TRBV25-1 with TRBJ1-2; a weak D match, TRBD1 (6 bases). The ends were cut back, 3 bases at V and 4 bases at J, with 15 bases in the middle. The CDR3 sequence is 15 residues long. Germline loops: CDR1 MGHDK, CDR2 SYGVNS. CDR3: CASSDWGQGIYGYTF. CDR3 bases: TGTGCCAGCAGTGACTGGGGGCAGGGGATCTATGGCTACACCTTC.

The CDR3 DNA sequence: TGTGCCAGCAGCATCTTTCTAGCCGATGAGCAGTTCTTC. Translated, it gives CASSIFLADEQFF. V and J are TRBV7-9 and TRBJ2-1; maybe TRBD2 (5 bases). Germline V gene data show CDR1 as SEHNR and CDR2 as FQNEAQ (reference sequence). This CDR3 contains 13 residues. Trimming shortened V by 5 bases and J by 8 bases, and 13 bases separated the two germline ends. Filled out from reference TRBV7-9 and TRBJ2-1, the complete variable domain reads DTGVSQNPRHKITKRGQNVTFRCDPISEHNRLYWYRQTLGQGPEFLTYFQNEAQLEKSRLLSDRFSAERPKGSFSTLEIQRTEQGDSAMYLCASSIFLADEQFFGPGTRLTVL.

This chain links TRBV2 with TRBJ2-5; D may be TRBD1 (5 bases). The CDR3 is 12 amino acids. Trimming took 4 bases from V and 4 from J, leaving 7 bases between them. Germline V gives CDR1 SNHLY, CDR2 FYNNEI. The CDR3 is CASSGTPETQYF. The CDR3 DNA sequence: TGTGCCAGCAGTGGGACACCAGAGACCCAGTACTTC.

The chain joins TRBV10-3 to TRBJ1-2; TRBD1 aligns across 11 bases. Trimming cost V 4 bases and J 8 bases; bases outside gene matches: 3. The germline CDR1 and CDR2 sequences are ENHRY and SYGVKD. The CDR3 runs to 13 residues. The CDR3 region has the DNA TGTGCCATCAGTGTCGGGACAGGGGGAGGCTACACCTTC. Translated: CAISVGTGGGYTF.

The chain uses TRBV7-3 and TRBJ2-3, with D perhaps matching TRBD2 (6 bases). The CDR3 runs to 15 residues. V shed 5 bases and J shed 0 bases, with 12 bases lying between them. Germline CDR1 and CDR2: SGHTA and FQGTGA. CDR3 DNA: TGTGCCAGCAGCCCCGGGGACTCGAGCACAGATACGCAGTATTTT. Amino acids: CASSPGDSSTDTQYF.